This T cell receptor beta chain was recovered during a study of technical replicates of blood from several donors. The repertoire was sequenced with immunoSEQ multiplex PCR; TCRdb's copy has only in-frame clones and lacks some. This sample has about 94,000 clones, with approximately 96% found just once. Germline V gene sequence: CDR1 SGHRS, CDR2 YFSETQ. The CDR3 loop spans 15 amino acids. V lost 0 bases and J lost 4; bases outside the gene matches: 6. The receptor's source is a human donor in good health. Sequencing was done on a sample of T cells isolated from PBMCs. This rearrangement joins TRBV5-1 to TRBJ2-5; 7 bases match TRBD2. The CDR3 here is CASSLESREGETQYF. The CDR3 DNA reads TGCGCCAGCAGCTTGGAGTCGAGGGAGGGAGAGACCCAGTACTTC.